This TCR beta chain was captured in a study of cytomegalovirus exposure and HLA in healthy donors. There are 12 residues in the CDR3. Per the germline V gene, CDR1 is SGDLS and CDR2 is YYNGEE. The V end was cut by 4 bases, the J end by 10 bases, with 14 bases between. A remark on this clone: Its antigen is not identified.

The study's findings and limits: Within an earlier analysis, most TCR beta V segments proved productive either about 90% or about 30% of the time.

It was with 60 Vbeta and 13 Jbeta primers that the PCR ran. Produced via immunoSEQ multiplex PCR; TCRdb's table is partial and in-frame only. The data hold 150,000 or so clones, with roughly 80% observed a single time. The receptor was derived from a male donor in good health and CMV-seronegative. The chain recombines TRBV9 with TRBJ1-1; possible D gene TRBD1, 5 bases. The specimen was PBMCs. CDR3 nucleotide sequence: TGTGCCAGCAGCCCGAGTGGCGGGGGAGCTTTCTTT. Protein sequence: CASSPSGGGAFF.